Below are 4 T cell receptor beta chains sequenced from a single sample in a study of blood T cell repertoires in COVID-19. Sequenced by immunoSEQ multiplex PCR; TCRdb stores in-frame clones only, minus some. The sample gives 70,000 to 80,000 clones, over 65% of which show up once; 12% is in the top ten. Sequenced material: peripheral blood. These receptors originate from a human donor in a cohort sampled during active COVID-19.

The chain recombines TRBV6-5 with TRBJ2-7; the D gene is possibly TRBD1 (5 bases). CDR3 length equals 15 residues. From germline, CDR1 is MNHEY and CDR2 SVGAGI. V lost 6 bases to trimming and J lost 1 base, with 16 bases between them. CDR3 in DNA: TGTGCCAGCAGCCTTGAATCCAGGGCGTCCTACGAGCAGTACTTC. Amino acids: CASSLESRASYEQYF.

The rearrangement joins TRBV7-2 to TRBJ1-5; 8 bases line up with TRBD1. This CDR3 is built from 14 residues. After removal of 5 bases from V and 9 bases from J, the junction contained 9 bases not matched to a gene. The V gene's germline CDR1 is SGHTA and CDR2 FQGNSA. The CDR3 reads CASSVDRGGGPQHF. CDR3 coding DNA: TGTGCCAGCAGCGTCGACAGGGGAGGAGGGCCCCAGCATTTT.

V usage is TRBV7-8 and J usage is TRBJ2-7, with D uncertain. V was shortened by 1 base and J by 1 base, with 2 bases between the two germline ends. The CDR3 is 12 amino acids. Germline CDR1 is SGHVS and CDR2 is FQNEAQ. In nucleotides, the CDR3 is TGTGCCAGCAGCTTAGTATCCTACGAGCAGTACTTC. Its protein is CASSLVSYEQYF.

The V call is TRBV9, the J call TRBJ1-1, with a possible D match to TRBD1 (6 bases). This CDR3 region has 14 residues. With 0 bases removed from V and 1 base from J, the gap between germline ends came to 7 bases. The germline V gene encodes CDR1 SGDLS and CDR2 YYNGEE. The CDR3 nucleotides read TGTGCCAGCAGCGTAGGGACAGCGAACACTGAAGCTTTCTTT. Amino acids: CASSVGTANTEAFF.